Following are 11 T cell receptor beta chains from one sample sequenced in a study of blood T cell repertoires in COVID-19. TCRdb's table, derived via immunoSEQ multiplex PCR, lists solely in-frame clones and lacks some. The profile shows about 270,000 clones, more than 65% of them singletons. Sequenced input: peripheral blood. These receptors originate from a woman younger than 30 with acute or convalescent COVID-19.

V and J are TRBV2 and TRBJ2-1; weak D call: TRBD1 (5 bases). The CDR3 runs 13 residues. The V gene's germline CDR1 is SNHLY and CDR2 FYNNEI. V was shortened by 6 bases and J by 3 bases, with 9 bases between the two germline ends. DNA of the CDR3: TGTGCCAGCAGGCAGGGAAGCTACAATGAGCAGTTCTTC. Amino acid sequence: CASRQGSYNEQFF.

This clone was picked up one time. The V and J genes are TRBV28 and TRBJ1-2; D unresolved. This CDR3 has 13 residues. Looked up from germline, CDR1 is MDHEN and CDR2 is SYDVKM. Trimming left V 5 bases short and J 3 bases short, with 10 bases between. The DNA of the CDR3 is TGTGCCAGCAGTCCAGGTTCCGACTATGGCTACACCTTC. This translates into CASSPGSDYGYTF.

The rearrangement uses TRBV6-2 or TRBV6-3 and TRBJ2-5, with D possibly TRBD1 on 6 matching bases. The CDR3 has 14 amino acids. Between the trimmed V and J ends, which lost 5 bases and 2 bases, there was a span of 12 bases. Germline V gives CDR1 MNHEY, CDR2 SVGEGT. The CDR3 region has the DNA TGTGCCAGCAGTCAGGGGATATGGCAAGAGACCCAGTACTTC. Translated, it gives CASSQGIWQETQYF.

This clone was observed a handful of times. The genes are TRBV3-1 (or the pseudogene TRBV3-2) and TRBJ1-1, with TRBD1 identical over 10 bases. There are 18 residues in the CDR3. V lost 4 bases to trimming and J lost 2 bases; unmatched junction nucleotides: 13. Germline-derived CDR1 and CDR2 are LGHDT and YNNKEL (reference sequence). This CDR3 reads CASSLPPRDRGYNTEAFF. CDR3 in DNA: TGTGCCAGCAGCCTACCCCCCCGGGACAGGGGATACAACACTGAAGCTTTCTTT.

The chain couples TRBV4-3 to TRBJ2-7; 7 positions match TRBD1. Germline values: CDR1 LGHNA, CDR2 YSLEER. V gave up 1 base and J gave up 2 bases; unmatched junction bases: 8. This CDR3 has 16 amino acids. The CDR3 DNA reads TGCGCCAGCAGCCAAGGAGGGACAGCAACCCCCTACGAGCAGTACTTC. It yields the protein CASSQGGTATPYEQYF.

This chain connects TRBV18 to TRBJ2-7, with 8 bases aligning to TRBD1. Germline CDR1 and CDR2: KGHSH and LQKENI. The CDR3 runs 16 residues. The ends lost 2 bases at V and 0 bases at J; junction bases unmatched: 6. The CDR3 coding sequence is TGTGCCAGCTCACCAAAACAGGGGGAGAGCTCCTACGAGCAGTACTTC. Protein sequence: CASSPKQGESSYEQYF.

This chain uses TRBV5-4 with TRBJ1-1; the D gene is possibly TRBD1 (6 bases). The CDR3 consists of 12 residues. The germline V gene encodes CDR1 SGHNT and CDR2 YYREEE (reference sequence). V lost 4 bases and J 8 bases, leaving 12 bases between the germline ends. CDR3 sequence (DNA): TGTGCCAGCAGCCCGGACAGTTTCGAAGCTTTCTTT. It specifies CASSPDSFEAFF.

The CDR3, as DNA: TGTGCCAGCCACGACAGGGGGGATCAGCCCCAGCATTTT. The encoded protein is CASHDRGDQPQHF. This sequence joins TRBV28 and TRBJ1-5, with 9 bases lining up with TRBD1. Per the germline V gene, CDR1 is MDHEN and CDR2 is SYDVKM. This CDR3 has 13 residues. The V segment lost 8 bases and the J segment 5 bases; nucleotides outside the gene matches: 4.

The CDR3 loop is CASTSQGSYNEQFF. For the CDR3, the DNA is TGTGCCAGCACCTCACAGGGTTCCTACAATGAGCAGTTCTTC. The chain combines TRBV27 with TRBJ2-1; D is perhaps TRBD1 (6 bases). The germline V and J ends were trimmed by 7 bases and 1 base, with 11 bases remaining between them. Germline assignment: CDR1 MNHEY and CDR2 SMNVEV (reference sequence). The CDR3 covers 14 residues.

This sequence joins TRBV27 and TRBJ1-2; D not certain. CDR3 size: 14 residues. Trimming shortened V by 7 bases and J by 4 bases, and 16 bases separated the two germline ends. The V gene's germline CDR1 is MNHEY and CDR2 SMNVEV (reference sequence). The CDR3 nucleotides read TGTGCCAGCAATCCCCTCGGCGGAACCTATGGCTACACCTTC. Its protein is CASNPLGGTYGYTF.

The V and J genes are TRBV27 and TRBJ1-1; D is unclear. Between the trimmed V and J ends, which lost 4 bases and 1 base, there was a span of 10 bases. This CDR3 contains 14 residues. In germline, CDR1 is MNHEY, CDR2 SMNVEV (reference sequence). The CDR3 sequence is CASSSGRGNTEAFF. In DNA, the CDR3 is TGTGCCAGCAGTTCGGGGAGAGGGAACACTGAAGCTTTCTTT.